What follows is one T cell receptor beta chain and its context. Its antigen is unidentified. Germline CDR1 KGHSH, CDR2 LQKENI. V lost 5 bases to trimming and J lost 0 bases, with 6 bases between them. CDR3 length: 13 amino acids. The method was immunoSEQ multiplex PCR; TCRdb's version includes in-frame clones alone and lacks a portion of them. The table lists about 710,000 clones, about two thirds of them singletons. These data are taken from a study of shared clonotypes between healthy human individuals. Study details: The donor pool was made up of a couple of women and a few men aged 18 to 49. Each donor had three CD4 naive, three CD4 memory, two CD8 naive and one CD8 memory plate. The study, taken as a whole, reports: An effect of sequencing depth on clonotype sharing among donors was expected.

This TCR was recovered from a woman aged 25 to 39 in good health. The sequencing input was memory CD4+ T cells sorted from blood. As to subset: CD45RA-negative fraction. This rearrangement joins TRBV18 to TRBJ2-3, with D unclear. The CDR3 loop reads CASSKTSTDTQYF. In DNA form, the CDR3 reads TGTGCCAGCTCAAAGACTAGCACAGATACGCAGTATTTT.